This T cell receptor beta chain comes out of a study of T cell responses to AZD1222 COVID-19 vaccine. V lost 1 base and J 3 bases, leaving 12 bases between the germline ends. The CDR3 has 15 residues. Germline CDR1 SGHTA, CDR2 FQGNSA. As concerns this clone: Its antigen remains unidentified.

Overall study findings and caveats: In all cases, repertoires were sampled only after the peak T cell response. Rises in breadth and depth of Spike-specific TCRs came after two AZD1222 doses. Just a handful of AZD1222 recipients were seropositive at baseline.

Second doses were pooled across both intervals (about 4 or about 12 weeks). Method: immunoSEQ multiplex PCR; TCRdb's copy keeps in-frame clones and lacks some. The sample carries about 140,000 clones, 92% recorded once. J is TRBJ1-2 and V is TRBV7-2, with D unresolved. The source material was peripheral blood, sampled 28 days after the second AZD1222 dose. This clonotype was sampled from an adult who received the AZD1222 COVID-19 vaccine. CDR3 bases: TGTGCCAGCAGCTTAGTGGGCGGAGGCGACTATGGCTACACCTTC. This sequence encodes CASSLVGGGDYGYTF.